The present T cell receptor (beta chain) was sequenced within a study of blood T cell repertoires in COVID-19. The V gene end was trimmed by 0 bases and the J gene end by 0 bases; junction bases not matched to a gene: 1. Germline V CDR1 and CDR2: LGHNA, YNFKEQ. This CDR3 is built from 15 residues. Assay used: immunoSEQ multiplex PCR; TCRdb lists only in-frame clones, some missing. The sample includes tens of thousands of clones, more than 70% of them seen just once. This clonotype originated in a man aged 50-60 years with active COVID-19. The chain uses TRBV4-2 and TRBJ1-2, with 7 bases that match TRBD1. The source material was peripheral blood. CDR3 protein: CASSQEGQANYGYTF. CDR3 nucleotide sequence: TGTGCCAGCAGCCAAGAAGGACAGGCTAACTATGGCTACACCTTC.